A selection of T cell receptor beta chains follows, all from one sample in a study of shared clonotypes between healthy human individuals. Here immunoSEQ multiplex PCR was the method, and the copy in TCRdb shows in-frame clones only, minus some. Of roughly 2,000,000 clones listed, roughly 94% are singletons. The specimen sequenced was naive CD8+ T cells sorted from blood. These receptors all come from a man younger than 35 in good health. CDR3s include the opening cysteine and the closing phenylalanine or tryptophan. D genes are given only for firm matches. Clone size, where shown, is once, few, many, or a class for clones that have expanded.

>TRBV11-1|.|TRBJ2-7|.
TGTGCCAGCAGCCCGGGCAGGGCCTACGAGCAGTACTTC
CASSPGRAYEQYF
>TRBV5-1|.|TRBJ2-2|TRBD1
TGCGCCAGCAGCGATCCCGGGACAGGGCTTGGGGAGCTGTTTTTT
CASSDPGTGLGELFF
>TRBV4-3|.|TRBJ1-6|.
TGCGCCAGCAGCCAGGAACACGGGGAGTGGTATTCACCCCTCCACTTT
CASSQEHGEWYSPLHF
>TRBV6-5|.|TRBJ2-7|.
TGTGCCAGCAGTTACTCGCGACAGGCCTACGAGCAGTACTTC
CASSYSRQAYEQYF
>TRBV4-1|.|TRBJ2-7|TRBD2
TGCGCCAGCAGCCAGTTCCCCGGGGGGGGCGGGTACGAGCAGTACTTC
CASSQFPGGGGYEQYF
>TRBV6-5|.|TRBJ2-7|.
TGTGCCAGCAGTTACTTAAAACAGGAGCCAACCTACGAGCAGTACTTC
CASSYLKQEPTYEQYF
>TRBV6-6|once|TRBJ2-7|.
TGTGCCAGCTGCCTCGGAGGCGGTTCCTACGAGCAGTACTTC
CASCLGGGSYEQYF
>TRBV19|.|TRBJ2-1|.
TGTGCCAGTAGTTCGCCTCTCGAGGTAGTAGGGGCTTACAATGAGCAGTTCTTC
CASSSPLEVVGAYNEQFF
>TRBV5-6|.|TRBJ2-3|TRBD1
TGTGCCAGCAGCCTTGGACAGGGACCCCCAGGCTCGCAGTATTTT
CASSLGQGPPGSQYF
>TRBV29-1|few|TRBJ1-2|.
TGCAGCGTTGATGAGACGCGGGGCTACACCTTC
CSVDETRGYTF
>TRBV5-6|.|TRBJ2-2|.
TGTGCCAGCAGCATGACAGGTGCCACGAACACCGGGGAGCTGTTTTTT
CASSMTGATNTGELFF
>TRBV6-6|.|TRBJ2-3|.
TGTGCCAGCAGTTTTGGGGATACGCAGTATTTT
CASSFGDTQYF
>TRBV11-2|.|TRBJ1-1|.
TGTGCCAGCAGCCAAGGGGGCACTGAAGCTTTCTTT
CASSQGGTEAFF
>TRBV30|.|TRBJ2-3|.
TGTGCCTGGAGTGTAGGGACGGTCAGCACAGATACGCAGTATTTT
CAWSVGTVSTDTQYF
>TRBV5-1|.|TRBJ1-2|.
TGCGCCAGCAGCTTGGCACGGGGCATGGATGGCTACACCTTC
CASSLARGMDGYTF
>TRBV19|few|TRBJ1-5|.
TGTGCCAGTAGTCCGGACTCGCCGTATAGCAATCAGCCCCAGCATTTT
CASSPDSPYSNQPQHF
>TRBV27|.|TRBJ2-1|.
TGTGCCAGCAGCGATAGATACAATGAGCAGTTCTTC
CASSDRYNEQFF
>TRBV10-1|.|TRBJ2-1|.
TGCGCCAGCAGTGATGGGGACATTTTTGATGAGCAGTTCTTC
CASSDGDIFDEQFF
>TRBV27|.|TRBJ1-4|TRBD1
TGTGCCAGCAGTTTATCGCGGGGGGACAGGGTGGATGAAAAACTGTTTTTT
CASSLSRGDRVDEKLFF
>TRBV29-1|.|TRBJ1-2|TRBD1
TGCAGCGTCGTCGACAGGGATGAAGGCTATGGCTACACCTTC
CSVVDRDEGYGYTF
>TRBV19|once|TRBJ2-5|.
TGTGCCAGTAGTATCGTTCCGGGGGTGGAAGAGACCCAGTACTTC
CASSIVPGVEETQYF
>TRBV9|.|TRBJ2-7|.
TGTGCCAGCAGCGACCCTCAGGCCCACGAGCAGTACTTC
CASSDPQAHEQYF
>TRBV7-9|.|TRBJ1-5|TRBD1
TGTGCCAGCAGCGACCGAATTGATGAGACAGGGCGGGGACAGCCCCAGCATTTT
CASSDRIDETGRGQPQHF
>TRBV7-8|.|TRBJ2-1|TRBD2
TGTGCCAGCAGCTCCCCGACGGGTGATCGGGATAGCGGGACCTACAATGAGCAGTTCTTC
CASSSPTGDRDSGTYNEQFF
>TRBV30|.|TRBJ2-3|.
TGTGCCTCTGATAGGGGCAGATCTACAGATACGCAGTATTTT
CASDRGRSTDTQYF
>TRBV14|.|TRBJ2-7|TRBD2
TGTGCCAGCAGCTCTCTTCCGCGGGAGACCTCCTACGAGCAGTACTTC
CASSSLPRETSYEQYF
>TRBV2|.|TRBJ1-1|.
TGTGCCAGCAGCCCGGGACCGTTGAACACTGAAGCTTTCTTT
CASSPGPLNTEAFF
>TRBV19|.|TRBJ2-7|TRBD1
TGTGCCAGTAGTGACTCCCGGGACAGGGTTACCTACGAGCAGTACTTC
CASSDSRDRVTYEQYF
>TRBV27|.|TRBJ2-3|.
TGTGCCAGCAGTTTAAACCGTGTCTCTGGCACAGATACGCAGTATTTT
CASSLNRVSGTDTQYF
>TRBV9|.|TRBJ2-1|.
TGTGCCAGCAGCGTAGCTGGTTCGAAGCCCTACAATGAGCAGTTCTTC
CASSVAGSKPYNEQFF
>TRBV6-5|.|TRBJ1-1|.
TGTGCCAGCAGTTACTCGGGCCGGCAGGCTTTCTTT
CASSYSGRQAFF
>TRBV2|.|TRBJ2-2|TRBD1
TGTGCCAGCAGTGAATCAATGGGGACAGGGGGCACCGGGGAGCTGTTTTTT
CASSESMGTGGTGELFF
>TRBV4-3|.|TRBJ2-7|.
TGCGCCAGCAGCCAATGGCCCGGGGACGAGCAGTACTTC
CASSQWPGDEQYF
>TRBV5-6|.|TRBJ1-1|.
TGTGCCAGCAGCTTACGAGGTGCAGGCCTGGGGGCTTTCTTT
CASSLRGAGLGAFF
>TRBV6-1|.|TRBJ1-6|.
TGTGCCAGCACAGACCTAACAGGGATAGGGTCACCCCTCCACTTT
CASTDLTGIGSPLHF
>TRBV15|once|TRBJ1-4|.
TGTGCCACCAGCAGGGCCAGGGGCGCCGGTGAAAAACTGTTTTTT
CATSRARGAGEKLFF
>TRBV4-1|.|TRBJ1-2|TRBD1
TGCGCCAGCAGCCAAGTCCAGGGGGACGCCTATGGCTACACCTTC
CASSQVQGDAYGYTF
>TRBV13|.|TRBJ2-2|TRBD2
TGTGCCAGCGACCCACTAGCGGCGAACACCGGGGAGCTGTTTTTT
CASDPLAANTGELFF
>TRBV28|.|TRBJ2-7|.
TGTGCCTCAGGCAGGTATTCGTACGAGCAGTACTTC
CASGRYSYEQYF
>TRBV13|.|TRBJ2-7|.
TGTGCCAGCAGGTTACAGGGATCTCCTAACGAGCAGTACTTC
CASRLQGSPNEQYF
>TRBV30|.|TRBJ2-3|TRBD2
TGTGCCTGGGCGTGGAGCGGGGACACAGATACGCAGTATTTT
CAWAWSGDTDTQYF
>TRBV13|.|TRBJ2-1|TRBD2
TGTGCCAGCAGCTTGGCGGGACTAGCGGGAGGGATCTACAATGAGCAGTTCTTC
CASSLAGLAGGIYNEQFF
>TRBV9|.|TRBJ2-3|.
TGTGCCAGCGGACTGTTCGGGAGCACAGATACGCAGTATTTT
CASGLFGSTDTQYF
>TRBV7-9|once|TRBJ2-1|.
TGTGCCAGCAGCTTCAGCGGACTCACAGGGAATGAGCAGTTCTTC
CASSFSGLTGNEQFF
>TRBV9|few|TRBJ1-3|.
TGTGCCAGCGCTCAGGGGTGGGCGGAAAACACCATATATTTT
CASAQGWAENTIYF
>TRBV4-3|.|TRBJ1-5|.
TGCGCCAGCAGCCAAGATCCTTGGCAGGGGAGTCAGCCCCAGCATTTT
CASSQDPWQGSQPQHF
>TRBV6-6|.|TRBJ2-7|.
TGTGCCAGCAGCTTAGATTCCTACGAGCAGTACTTC
CASSLDSYEQYF
>TRBV11-2|.|TRBJ1-1|.
TGTGCCAGCAGCTTAGGGGCAGGCCGGACGGACACTGAAGCTTTCTTT
CASSLGAGRTDTEAFF
>TRBV5-1|.|TRBJ2-2|.
TGCGCCAGCAGCTTGGCAGGGGTCGGAGCCGGGGAGCTGTTTTTT
CASSLAGVGAGELFF